These T cell receptor beta chains were read from a single sample in a study of OX40 agonist ivuxolimab in advanced cancers. Some clones are missing from TCRdb's copy, which holds only in-frame ones; the method was immunoSEQ multiplex PCR. The profile shows 70,000 to 100,000 clones, 85% to 90% of them singletons. The material was CD4+ or CD8+ T cells sorted from blood, obtained in a trial of the OX40 agonist ivuxolimab. The receptors were gathered from an adult with an advanced solid tumor such as melanoma, head and neck, liver or kidney cancer. The CDR3 runs from the conserved cysteine through the conserved F or W. Fields, in order: clone size, D gene, J gene, V gene, CDR3 DNA, CDR3 protein. D genes are given only for firm matches. Only part of the rows carry a size: once, few, many, or a class if the clone is expanded.

. | TRBD1 | TRBJ2-3 | TRBV7-2 | TGTGCCAGCAGCCCGCCGGGACAGGGGAGCACAGATACGCAGTATTTT | CASSPPGQGSTDTQYF
. | . | TRBJ1-3 | TRBV2 | TGTGCCAGCAGTGGCCCCGCCAGGGTAGGAAACACCATATATTTT | CASSGPARVGNTIYF
. | TRBD1 | TRBJ2-5 | TRBV5-4 | TGTGCCAGCAGCTTGTGGACAGGGGGCTTGGGGGAGACCCAGTACTTC | CASSLWTGGLGETQYF
. | . | TRBJ2-7 | TRBV19 | TGTGCCAGTAGTATAACCTCAGGAACAGACAGCCTAGACGAGCAGTACTTC | CASSITSGTDSLDEQYF
once | . | TRBJ2-2 | TRBV5-1 | TGCGCCAGCAGCCGTACGGGACAGAACACCGGGGAGCTGTTTTTT | CASSRTGQNTGELFF
. | . | TRBJ2-1 | TRBV11-3 | TGTGCCAGCAGCTCTCGGCCAGGGGATCAACTGGGGTACAATGAGCAGTTCTTC | CASSSRPGDQLGYNEQFF
. | . | TRBJ1-4 | TRBV2 | TGTGCCAGCAGTGAGGGAACAACTAATGAAAAACTGTTTTTT | CASSEGTTNEKLFF
. | . | TRBJ2-1 | TRBV28 | TGTGCCAGCAGTGTAACAAGGAATGAGCAGTTCTTC | CASSVTRNEQFF
. | . | TRBJ1-1 | TRBV7-7 | TGTGCTAGCAGCTTAACCGGGACCTCGAACACTGAAGCTTTCTTT | CASSLTGTSNTEAFF
. | . | TRBJ2-7 | TRBV6-1 | TGTGCCAGCACGAAAGGACAGAATCTCTACGAGCAGTACTTC | CASTKGQNLYEQYF
. | TRBD1 | TRBJ2-6 | TRBV7-8 | TGTGCCAGCAGTCGACAGGGGATGGCCAACGTCCTGACTTTC | CASSRQGMANVLTF
once | . | TRBJ2-4 | TRBV29-1 | TGCAGCGTCCTTCTTCTAGCCAAAAACATTCAGTACTTC | CSVLLLAKNIQYF
. | . | TRBJ2-3 | TRBV5-6 | TGTGCCAGCAGCTTGGGGGCCCACACAGATACGCAGTATTTT | CASSLGAHTDTQYF
. | . | TRBJ2-3 | TRBV5-1 | TGCGCCAGCAGCTTGGAACTGGGCGCAGATACGCAGTATTTT | CASSLELGADTQYF
once | TRBD2 | TRBJ2-1 | TRBV5-1 | TGCGCCAGGGCCGAGCGGGAGGGGATCGGCAATGAGCAGTTCTTC | CARAEREGIGNEQFF
. | TRBD2 | TRBJ2-3 | TRBV2 | TGTGCCAGCACCCGGACTAGCGGGAGAGATACGCAGTATTTT | CASTRTSGRDTQYF
. | . | TRBJ1-1 | TRBV28 | TGTGCCAGCACCTCCGGGCGTGAAGCTTTCTTT | CASTSGREAFF
. | TRBD1 | TRBJ1-5 | TRBV23-1 | TGCGCCAGCAGACCATTAGGGACAGGGGTAGGCAATCAGCCCCAGCATTTT | CASRPLGTGVGNQPQHF
once | . | TRBJ1-1 | TRBV28 | TGTGCCAGCATGATGGGGGGGGATAAAGCTTTCTTT | CASMMGGDKAFF
. | . | TRBJ2-5 | TRBV29-1 | TGCAGCGTCGTACGGGACCCTTTGGGGGAGACCCAGTACTTC | CSVVRDPLGETQYF
. | TRBD2 | TRBJ2-7 | TRBV5-4 | TGTGCCAGCAGCCCGGGGGGGGGAATCGCCTACGAGCAGTACTTC | CASSPGGGIAYEQYF
. | . | TRBJ2-6 | TRBV11-1 | TGTGCCAGCAGGGGTCCCGGGGCCAACGTCCTGACTTTC | CASRGPGANVLTF
few | . | TRBJ1-5 | TRBV30 | TGTGCCTGGAGTGTAAAGGGCAATCAGCCCCAGCATTTT | CAWSVKGNQPQHF
. | . | TRBJ2-1 | TRBV9 | TGTGCCAGCAGCGCCCTCCTAGTAGGTGAGCAGTTCTTC | CASSALLVGEQFF
. | TRBD2 | TRBJ2-2 | TRBV7-9 | TGTGCCAGCAGCCCGGGACTAGCGGAGACCGGGGAGCTGTTTTTT | CASSPGLAETGELFF
once | . | TRBJ2-7 | TRBV6-5 | TGTGCCAGCCGTGGAGAGGGGAGAGGCGAGCAGTACTTC | CASRGEGRGEQYF
once | . | TRBJ2-1 | TRBV5-8 | TGTGCCAGCAGCTTGCTACCTAGCGCGTACAATGAGCAGTTCTTC | CASSLLPSAYNEQFF
. | . | TRBJ2-1 | TRBV30 | TGTGCCTGGAGCGTCGGCGGGTATTACAATGAGCAGTTCTTC | CAWSVGGYYNEQFF
. | TRBD1 | TRBJ2-3 | TRBV2 | TGTGCCAGCAGACGGGACAGGGCCACAGATACGCAGTATTTT | CASRRDRATDTQYF
. | . | TRBJ1-3 | TRBV6-6 | TGTGCCAGCAGTTCCTCGGACAAGGGAAACACCATATATTTT | CASSSSDKGNTIYF
. | . | TRBJ1-2 | TRBV20-1 | TGCAGTGTAGGACAGCGTGGCTACACCTTC | CSVGQRGYTF
. | . | TRBJ2-7 | TRBV19 | TGTGCCAGTAGTATCCGAGGGGGGGACGAGCAGTACTTC | CASSIRGGDEQYF
. | . | TRBJ2-3 | TRBV9 | TGTGCCAGCAGCGTAGGGAACGGAGATACGCAGTATTTT | CASSVGNGDTQYF
once | . | TRBJ1-5 | TRBV6-1 | TGTGCCAGCAGTGAAAGGACAGATATGAATCAGCCCCAGCATTTT | CASSERTDMNQPQHF
. | . | TRBJ1-1 | TRBV5-1 | TGCGCCAGCAGCTTCGCGGGGAACACTGAAGCTTTCTTT | CASSFAGNTEAFF
once | TRBD1 | TRBJ2-5 | TRBV18 | TGTGCCAGCTCAAAGGGACAGAGCCAAGAGACCCAGTACTTC | CASSKGQSQETQYF
. | . | TRBJ2-7 | TRBV14 | TGTGCCAGCAGCCACCAACTCGAGCAGTACTTC | CASSHQLEQYF
. | . | TRBJ1-5 | TRBV25-1 | TGTGCCAGCAGTGAGCTAAATAGCAATCAGCCCCAGCATTTT | CASSELNSNQPQHF
. | TRBD2 | TRBJ2-3 | TRBV18 | TGTGCCAGCTCAATAGCTAGCGGGAGTTCAACGGATACGCAGTATTTT | CASSIASGSSTDTQYF
. | TRBD1 | TRBJ1-1 | TRBV7-8 | TGTGCCAGCAGCTCGCAGGGGGCGGGGGACACTGAAGCTTTCTTT | CASSSQGAGDTEAFF
. | . | TRBJ2-6 | TRBV7-3 | TGTGCCAGCAGCCTTAATCCAGGTGGGGCCAACGTCCTGACTTTC | CASSLNPGGANVLTF
. | TRBD1 | TRBJ2-7 | TRBV18 | TGTGCCAGCTCACCAGTGTTGGAAGGGGGCGCTTATGAGCAGTACTTC | CASSPVLEGGAYEQYF